One sample yielded the 9 T cell receptor beta chains listed below, sequenced in a study of T cell changes during pregnancy in multiple sclerosis. Clones were sequenced by immunoSEQ multiplex PCR, and TCRdb holds only the in-frame ones, with some missing. The table lists roughly 90,000 clones, approximately 94% of them singletons. Source: peripheral blood, taken in the third trimester of pregnancy. These TCRs come from a female donor with multiple sclerosis, enrolled in a pregnancy study.

V and J are TRBV19 and TRBJ2-5, with 7 positions matching TRBD1. With V trimmed by 9 bases and J by 5 bases, 9 bases remained unmatched. The CDR3 loop spans 13 amino acids. The germline V gene has CDR1 LNHDA and CDR2 SQIVND (reference sequence). The CDR3 sequence: CASRQGRRETQYF. The CDR3 DNA is TGTGCCAGCAGACAGGGAAGGAGGGAGACCCAGTACTTC.

The chain employs TRBV5-4 and TRBJ2-2, with a tentative D call TRBD2 (6 bases). Germline values: CDR1 SGHNT, CDR2 YYREEE (reference sequence). The CDR3 consists of 16 residues. The V end was cut by 2 bases, the J end by 2 bases, with 13 bases between. The CDR3 sequence: CASSLPGTPNTGELFF. CDR3 in DNA: TGTGCCAGCAGCTTACCCGGGACTCCTAACACCGGGGAGCTGTTTTTT.

There are a few counts of this clone. The germline gene is not matched at one end of the junction; a read error may be the cause. The chain recombines TRBV7-7 with TRBJ2-7; TRBD1 matches at 7 bases. The V gene's germline CDR1 is SSHAT and CDR2 FNYEAQ (reference sequence). CDR3 length equals 14 residues. CDR3 nucleotides: TGTGCTAGCAGCCCCGGTGCAGGGGGCTACGAGCAGTACTTC. This codes for CASSPGAGGYEQYF.

The chain joins TRBV29-1 to TRBJ1-1; 10 nucleotides agree with TRBD1. The CDR3 loop spans 15 amino acids. The junction had 10 bases not matched to a gene; V was cut back by 4 bases and J by 5 bases. In germline, CDR1 is SQVTM, CDR2 ANQGSEA. The CDR3 region has the DNA TGCAGCGTTGCAAGGACAGGGGGAAGGAGTACTGAAGCTTTCTTT. The encoded protein is CSVARTGGRSTEAFF.

The chain uses TRBV6-1 and TRBJ2-7; D gene unclear. From germline, CDR1 is MNHNS and CDR2 SASEGT. This CDR3 spans 14 amino acids. Trimming cost V 4 bases and J 0 bases, with 10 bases left between them. The DNA of the CDR3 is TGTGCCAGCAGTGCCACCCTAGACTCCTACGAGCAGTACTTC. It is translated as CASSATLDSYEQYF.

The rearrangement uses TRBV15 and TRBJ2-7; possibly TRBD1 for D (6 bases). CDR1 and CDR2 (germline): LNHNV, YYDKDF (reference sequence). The CDR3 is 14 residues long. With 3 bases removed from V and 3 bases from J, the gap between germline ends came to 12 bases. The chain's CDR3 is CATSSPSGVYEQYF. Written as DNA, the CDR3 is TGTGCCACCAGCAGTCCTTCAGGGGTCTACGAGCAGTACTTC.

The chain is built from TRBV7-9 and TRBJ1-2, with a tentative D call TRBD1 (5 bases). Trimming pared 4 bases from V and 3 bases from J, leaving 21 bases between. Germline V lookup: CDR1 SEHNR, CDR2 FQNEAQ (reference sequence). This CDR3 is 17 amino acids long. The CDR3 is CASSSDPPGLMDYGYTF. CDR3 in DNA: TGTGCCAGCAGCTCGGACCCCCCAGGGCTTATGGACTATGGCTACACCTTC. Based on the CDR3 plus reference TRBV7-9 and TRBJ1-2, the full variable domain is DTGVSQNPRHKITKRGQNVTFRCDPISEHNRLYWYRQTLGQGPEFLTYFQNEAQLEKSRLLSDRFSAERPKGSFSTLEIQRTEQGDSAMYLCASSSDPPGLMDYGYTFGSGTRLTVV.

This clone appeared a single time. This chain joins TRBV5-6 and TRBJ2-1; D unresolved. The V end was cut by 2 bases, the J end by 6 bases, with 6 bases between. The length of the CDR3 is 12 residues. From germline, CDR1 is SGHDT and CDR2 YYEEEE. CDR3 sequence (DNA): TGTGCCAGCAGCTTAGACTTCAATGAGCAGTTCTTC. It is translated as CASSLDFNEQFF.

The V gene is TRBV28, the J gene TRBJ2-7; 7 nucleotides agree with TRBD1. The CDR3 is 15 amino acids. Germline V lookup: CDR1 MDHEN, CDR2 SYDVKM. V dropped 8 bases and J dropped 0; count of bases not matched to a gene: 10. In nucleotides, the CDR3 is TGTGCCAGCGGCGACCCACAGGGGTACTCCTACGAGCAGTACTTC. Translation: CASGDPQGYSYEQYF.